This TCR beta chain was found in a study of T cells in Graves' hyperthyroidism and ophthalmopathy. Study-wide points: Most expanded thyroid clonotypes above 0.001 also appeared in blood.

Amplification of TCR beta CDR3 regions used RNA as the template. In the first-round RT-PCR of the TCR CDR3, the HTBI primer set was used. One entry per CDR3 protein results from TCRdb running MiXCR on the multiplex PCR reads. The table shows about 600,000 distinct CDR3 sequences, with 12% to 15% occurring only once. This clonotype was observed many times. Its antigen is unidentified. Diagnosing involved the use of clinical symptoms, serum thyroxine and TRAb, thyroid ultrasound and orbital computed tomography. The CDR3 is 13 amino acids. V lost 3 bases, J lost 10 bases, and 10 bases lay in between. The germline V gene encodes CDR1 MNHEY and CDR2 SMNVEV (reference sequence).

The clonotype originates from a woman younger than 30 with Graves' ophthalmopathy. The sample consisted of blood. This chain links TRBV27 with TRBJ1-6, with D possibly TRBD1 on 5 matching bases. The CDR3 here is CASSFMGLSPLHF. CDR3 coding DNA: TGTGCCAGCAGTTTTATGGGGCTCTCACCCCTCCACTTT.